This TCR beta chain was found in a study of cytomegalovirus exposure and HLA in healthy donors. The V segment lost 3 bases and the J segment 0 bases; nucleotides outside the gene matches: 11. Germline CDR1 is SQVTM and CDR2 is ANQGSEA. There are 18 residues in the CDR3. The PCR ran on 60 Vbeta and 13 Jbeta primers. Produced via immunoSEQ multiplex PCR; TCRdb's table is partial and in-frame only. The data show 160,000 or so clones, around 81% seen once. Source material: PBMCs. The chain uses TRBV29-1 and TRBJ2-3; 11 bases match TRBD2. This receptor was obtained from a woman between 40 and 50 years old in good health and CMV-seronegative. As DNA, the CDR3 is TGCAGCGTTGATCGAGGCCTAGCGGGAGGAGGGAGCACAGATACGCAGTATTTT. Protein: CSVDRGLAGGGSTDTQYF.